These T cell receptor beta chains were read from a single sample in a study of graft-versus-host responses after intestinal transplantation. Clones were sequenced by immunoSEQ multiplex PCR, and TCRdb holds only the in-frame ones, with some missing. The table has roughly 70,000 clones, roughly 92% seen once. Material: bone marrow, obtained approximately 100 weeks after intestinal transplantation. The receptors were gathered from a human patient who received an intestinal transplant, so some T cells may come from the graft donor. The CDR3 runs from the conserved cysteine through the conserved F or W. The D gene is left open where the match is weak. The size of a clone is reported for some rows only, either as once, few or many, or as a class for expanded clones.

>TRBV6-1|few|TRBD1
CASSAGQGSTEAFF
>TRBV6-5|NA|NA
CASSPGAYQPQHF
>TRBV14|NA|NA
CASSMTANYGYTF
>TRBV4-1|NA|NA
CASSQDRGDTGELFF
>TRBV28|NA|TRBD2
CASSSRRTRRTGELFF
>TRBV29-1|once|TRBD1
CSVGQGRDEQFF
>TRBV6-5|NA|TRBD2
CASRSSGGVYEQYF
>TRBV18|NA|TRBD1
CASSPGTGWDSEAFF
>TRBV11-1|few|NA
CASSLNSELEAFF
>TRBV4-1|NA|NA
CASNSPRGNEKLFF
>TRBV18|NA|NA
CASSPPGGISGNTIYF
>TRBV18|NA|NA
CASSPLAQGNTGELFF
>TRBV5-5|NA|TRBD1
CASSKGQGTDTQYF
>TRBV5-4|NA|NA
CASSLDLHIAEAFF
>TRBV28|NA|TRBD2
CASALAGTYEQYF
>TRBV10-2|NA|NA
CASSDTGGNTIYF
>TRBV2|once|TRBD1
CASEETQGTPNTGELFF
>TRBV7-2|once|NA
CASSSPTGAYNEQFF
>TRBV6-4|NA|TRBD2
CASSIERGGSDTQYF
>TRBV5-4|NA|NA
CASSAGQRNTGELFF
>TRBV10-3|NA|NA
CAISSSYEQYF
>TRBV5-1|NA|NA
CASSLALGLNTEAFF
>TRBV2|NA|NA
CASNREGRLGNTIYF
>TRBV30|few|NA
CAWRDTSNSPLHF
>TRBV14|NA|NA
CASSHRSRWWLGYTF
>TRBV7-9|NA|NA
CASSLVSSGANVLTF
>TRBV6-5|NA|NA
CASSYPGGDEQFF
>TRBV7-9|NA|NA
CASSPSQIYGYTF
>TRBV11-2|NA|NA
CASSLGDYGYTF
>TRBV9|NA|TRBD1
CASSVVGQSTEAFF
>TRBV6-4|NA|NA
CASSESILTEAFF
>TRBV9|NA|TRBD1
CASSGQGPEAFF
>TRBV6-5|NA|NA
CASSLSTSGSYEQYF
>TRBV4-1|NA|NA
CASSRPGAGNTIYF
>TRBV4-1|once|NA
CASSSQTGPRNTIYF
>TRBV2|NA|NA
CASSGQRIVTGELFF
>TRBV15|once|NA
CATSSIGVELFF
>TRBV11-3|NA|TRBD1
CASSPGTGSSYEQYF
>TRBV4-1|NA|TRBD2
CASKREPAGRASGRAETQYF
>TRBV4-1|NA|NA
CASSRGTGGETQYF
>TRBV18|NA|TRBD1
CASSPQTGASGNTIYF
>TRBV19|once|NA
CASSIGGDGYTF
>TRBV6-5|NA|TRBD2
CASSYFSGGYNEQFF
>TRBV7-6|NA|TRBD1
CASSYRQGETQYF
>TRBV27|NA|NA
CASSLVEGYNEQFF
>TRBV2|NA|TRBD2
CASSEGGGISSYNEQFF
>TRBV10-3|NA|NA
CAISGGAGEQFF
>TRBV12-5|NA|TRBD1
CASGGGQGRNQPQHF
>TRBV30|NA|NA
CAWSVGGNGYEQYF
>TRBV6-5|NA|NA
CASSWGNTGELFF
>TRBV4-2|NA|NA
CASSQDWLKENYGYTF
>TRBV7-3|once|NA
CASSLDGQSTYEQYF
>TRBV6-5|NA|TRBD1
CASSPHGQGAYEQYF
>TRBV19|NA|TRBD2
CASSKAGASSYEQYF
>TRBV5-1|NA|TRBD1
CASSLVRAGQGSTGELFF
>TRBV27|NA|NA
CASSLVPVGNTEAFF
>TRBV4-1|NA|NA
CASSHLTAPIRNTEAFF
>TRBV28|NA|NA
CAGSNPGGTEAFF